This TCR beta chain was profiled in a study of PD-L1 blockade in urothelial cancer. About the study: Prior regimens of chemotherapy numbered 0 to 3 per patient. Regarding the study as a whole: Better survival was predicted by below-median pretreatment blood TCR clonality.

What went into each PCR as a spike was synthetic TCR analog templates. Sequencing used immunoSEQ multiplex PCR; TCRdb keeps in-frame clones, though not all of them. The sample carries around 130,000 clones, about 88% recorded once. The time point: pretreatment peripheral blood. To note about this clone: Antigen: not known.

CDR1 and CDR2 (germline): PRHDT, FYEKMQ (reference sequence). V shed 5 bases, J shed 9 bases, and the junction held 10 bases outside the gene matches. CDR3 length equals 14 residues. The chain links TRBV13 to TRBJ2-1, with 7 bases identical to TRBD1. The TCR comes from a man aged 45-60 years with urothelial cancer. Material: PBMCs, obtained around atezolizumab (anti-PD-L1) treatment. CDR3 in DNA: TGTGCCAGCAGCCCAAACCCATACAGGGGTGAGCAGTTCTTC. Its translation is CASSPNPYRGEQFF.